This T cell receptor (beta chain) was retrieved from a study of T-cell reconstitution after alpha-beta-depleted transplantation in children. With 8 bases removed from V and 5 bases from J, the gap between germline ends came to 16 bases. The CDR3 is 14 amino acids. CDR1 MNHNS and CDR2 SASEGT come from the germline V gene. This clonotype was counted a few times. Preparation of the TCRbeta library was carried out with unique molecular identifiers. TCRdb re-called the PCR reads through MiXCR, storing one row per CDR3 protein. The data show 350,000 to 450,000 distinct CDR3 sequences, with more than 10% seen just once and approximately 4.3% held by the top ten.

Source: PBMCs, taken from the stem cell graft. This clonotype originated in a human donor who donated a stem cell graft to a child with Fanconi anemia. The chain carries TRBV6-1 and TRBJ1-5, with D tentatively TRBD1 (5 bases). The CDR3 DNA follows: TGTGCCAGCCTGGGGGTTGGCGTCGATCAGCCCCAGCATTTT. Encoded protein: CASLGVGVDQPQHF.